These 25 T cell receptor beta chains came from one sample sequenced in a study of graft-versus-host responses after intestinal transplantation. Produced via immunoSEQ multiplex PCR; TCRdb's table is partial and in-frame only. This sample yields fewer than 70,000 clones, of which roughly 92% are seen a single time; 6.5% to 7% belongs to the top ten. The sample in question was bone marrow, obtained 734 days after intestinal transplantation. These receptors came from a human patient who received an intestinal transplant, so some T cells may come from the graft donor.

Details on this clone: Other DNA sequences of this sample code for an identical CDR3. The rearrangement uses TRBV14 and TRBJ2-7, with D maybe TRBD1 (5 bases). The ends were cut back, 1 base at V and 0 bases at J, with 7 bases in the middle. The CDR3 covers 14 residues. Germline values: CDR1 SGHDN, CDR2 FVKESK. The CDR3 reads CASSQGQGSYEQYF. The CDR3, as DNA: TGTGCCAGCAGCCAAGGGCAGGGCTCCTACGAGCAGTACTTC. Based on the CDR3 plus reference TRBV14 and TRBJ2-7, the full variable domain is EAGVTQFPSHSVIEKGQTVTLRCDPISGHDNLYWYRRVMGKEIKFLLHFVKESKQDESGMPNNRFLAERTGGTYSTLKVQPAELEDSGVYFCASSQGQGSYEQYFGPGTRLTVT.

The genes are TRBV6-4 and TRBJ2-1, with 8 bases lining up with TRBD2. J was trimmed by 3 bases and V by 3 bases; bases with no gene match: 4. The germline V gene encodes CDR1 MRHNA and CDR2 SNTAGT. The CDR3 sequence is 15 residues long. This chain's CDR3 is CASSETSGDYNEQFF. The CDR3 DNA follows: TGTGCCAGCAGTGAAACTAGCGGAGACTACAATGAGCAGTTCTTC.

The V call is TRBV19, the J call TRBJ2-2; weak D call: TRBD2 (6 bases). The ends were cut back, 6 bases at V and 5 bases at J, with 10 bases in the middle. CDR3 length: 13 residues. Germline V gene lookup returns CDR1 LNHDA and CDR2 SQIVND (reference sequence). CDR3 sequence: CASRGRPTGELFF. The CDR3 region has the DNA TGTGCCAGTAGAGGGAGGCCTACCGGGGAGCTGTTTTTT.

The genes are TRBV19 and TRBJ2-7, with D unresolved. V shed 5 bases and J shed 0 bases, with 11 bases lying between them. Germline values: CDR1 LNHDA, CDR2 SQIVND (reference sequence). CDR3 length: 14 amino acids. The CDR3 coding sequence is TGTGCCAGTAGTCTTTCTCAAAGCTCCTACGAGCAGTACTTC. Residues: CASSLSQSSYEQYF.

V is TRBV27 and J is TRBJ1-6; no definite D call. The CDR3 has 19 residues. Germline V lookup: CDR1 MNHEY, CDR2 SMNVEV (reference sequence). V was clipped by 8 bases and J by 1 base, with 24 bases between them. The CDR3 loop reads CASSVLRVPRRSYNSPLHF. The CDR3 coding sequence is TGTGCCAGCTCAGTGTTGAGAGTCCCCCGCAGATCCTATAATTCACCCCTCCACTTT.

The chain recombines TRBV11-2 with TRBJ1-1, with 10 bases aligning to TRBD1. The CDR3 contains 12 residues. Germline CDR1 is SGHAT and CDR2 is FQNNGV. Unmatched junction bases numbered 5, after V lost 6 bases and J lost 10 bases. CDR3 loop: CASSSDRGVAFF. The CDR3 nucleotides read TGTGCCAGCAGTTCGGACAGGGGGGTAGCTTTCTTT. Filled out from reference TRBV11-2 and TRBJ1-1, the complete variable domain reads EAGVAQSPRYKIIEKRQSVAFWCNPISGHATLYWYQQILGQGPKLLIQFQNNGVVDDSQLPKDRFSAERLKGVDSTLKIQPAKLEDSAVYLCASSSDRGVAFFGQGTRLTVV.

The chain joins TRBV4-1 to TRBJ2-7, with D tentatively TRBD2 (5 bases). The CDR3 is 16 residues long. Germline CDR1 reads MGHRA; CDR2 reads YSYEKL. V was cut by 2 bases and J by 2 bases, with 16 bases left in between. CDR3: CASSQYHAHGTYEQYF. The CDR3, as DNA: TGCGCCAGCAGCCAATATCACGCCCACGGGACCTACGAGCAGTACTTC.

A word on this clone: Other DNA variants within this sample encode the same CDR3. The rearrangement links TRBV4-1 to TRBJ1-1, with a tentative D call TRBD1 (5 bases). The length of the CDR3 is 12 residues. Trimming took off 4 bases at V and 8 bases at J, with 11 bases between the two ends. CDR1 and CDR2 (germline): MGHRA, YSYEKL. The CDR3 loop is CASSLTRGEAFF. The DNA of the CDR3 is TGCGCCAGCAGCCTTACACGGGGGGAAGCTTTCTTT.

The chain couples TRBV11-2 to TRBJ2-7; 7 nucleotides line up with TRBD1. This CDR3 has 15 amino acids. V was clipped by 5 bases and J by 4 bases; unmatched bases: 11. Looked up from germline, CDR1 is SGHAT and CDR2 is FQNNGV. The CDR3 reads CASSPIRGQNYEQYF. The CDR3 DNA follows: TGTGCCAGCAGCCCAATTCGGGGACAGAATTACGAGCAGTACTTC.

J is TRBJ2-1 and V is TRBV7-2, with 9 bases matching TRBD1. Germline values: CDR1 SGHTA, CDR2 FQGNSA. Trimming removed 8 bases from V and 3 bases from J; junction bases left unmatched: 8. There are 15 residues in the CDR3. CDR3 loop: CASFFGTGNYNEQFF. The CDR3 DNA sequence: TGTGCCAGCTTTTTCGGGACAGGGAACTACAATGAGCAGTTCTTC.

Here the CDR3 reads CASSLGEGFNEQFF. CDR3 sequence (DNA): TGCGCCAGCAGCTTGGGTGAGGGTTTCAATGAGCAGTTCTTC. V and J are TRBV5-1 and TRBJ2-1, with a possible D match to TRBD2 (5 bases). CDR1 and CDR2 from the germline V gene are SGHRS and YFSETQ. The V gene lost 0 bases and the J gene lost 6 bases, with 10 bases spanning the gap. The CDR3 is 14 residues long.

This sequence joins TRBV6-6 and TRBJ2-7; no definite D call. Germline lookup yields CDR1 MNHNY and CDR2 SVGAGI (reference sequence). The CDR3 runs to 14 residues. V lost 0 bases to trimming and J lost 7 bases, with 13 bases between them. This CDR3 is CASSYSTDLGEQYF. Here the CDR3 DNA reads TGTGCCAGCAGTTACTCGACTGACCTCGGAGAGCAGTACTTC.

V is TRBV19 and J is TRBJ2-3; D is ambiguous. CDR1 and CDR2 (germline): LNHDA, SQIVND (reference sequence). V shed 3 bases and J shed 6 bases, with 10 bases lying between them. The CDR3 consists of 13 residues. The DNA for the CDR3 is TGTGCCAGTAGTATCGGACCGGAGGATACGCAGTATTTT. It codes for CASSIGPEDTQYF.

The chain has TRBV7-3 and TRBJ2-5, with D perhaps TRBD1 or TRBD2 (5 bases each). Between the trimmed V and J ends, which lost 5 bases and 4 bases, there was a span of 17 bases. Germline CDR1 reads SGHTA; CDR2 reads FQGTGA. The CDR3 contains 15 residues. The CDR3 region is CASSPTGTLGETQYF. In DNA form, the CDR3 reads TGTGCCAGCAGCCCAACCGGGACGTTGGGAGAGACCCAGTACTTC. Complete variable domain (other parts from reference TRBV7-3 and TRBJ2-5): GAGVSQTPSNKVTEKGKYVELRCDPISGHTALYWYRQSLGQGPEFLIYFQGTGAADDSGLPNDRFFAVRPEGSVSTLKIQRTERGDSAVYLCASSPTGTLGETQYFGPGTRLLVL.

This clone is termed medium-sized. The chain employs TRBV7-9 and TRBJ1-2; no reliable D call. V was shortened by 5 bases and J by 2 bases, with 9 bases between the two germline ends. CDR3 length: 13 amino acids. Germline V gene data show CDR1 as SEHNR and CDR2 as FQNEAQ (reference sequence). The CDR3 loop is CASSGALNYGYTF. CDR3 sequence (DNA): TGTGCCAGCAGCGGAGCTTTAAACTATGGCTACACCTTC.

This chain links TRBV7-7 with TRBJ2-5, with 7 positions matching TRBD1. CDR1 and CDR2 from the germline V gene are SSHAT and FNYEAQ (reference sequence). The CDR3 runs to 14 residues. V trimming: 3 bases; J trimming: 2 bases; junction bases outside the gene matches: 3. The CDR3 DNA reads TGTGCCAGCAGCTTTGCCAGGGGGCAAGAGACCCAGTACTTC. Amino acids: CASSFARGQETQYF.

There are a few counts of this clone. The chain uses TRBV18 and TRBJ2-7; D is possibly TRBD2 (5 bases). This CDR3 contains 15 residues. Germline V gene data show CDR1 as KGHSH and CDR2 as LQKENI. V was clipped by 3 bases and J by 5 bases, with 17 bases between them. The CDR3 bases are TGTGCCAGCTCACCCTTAGGTTTGCTAGCAGACGAGCAGTACTTC. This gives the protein CASSPLGLLADEQYF.

CDR3 amino acids: CSVGGQGNYGYTF. CDR3 DNA sequence: TGCAGCGTTGGGGGGCAGGGAAACTATGGCTACACCTTC. V is TRBV29-1 and J is TRBJ1-2; the D gene is possibly TRBD1 (6 bases). Per germline, CDR1 SQVTM and CDR2 ANQGSEA. This CDR3 has 13 residues. Trimming took off 4 bases at V and 2 bases at J, with 11 bases between the two ends.

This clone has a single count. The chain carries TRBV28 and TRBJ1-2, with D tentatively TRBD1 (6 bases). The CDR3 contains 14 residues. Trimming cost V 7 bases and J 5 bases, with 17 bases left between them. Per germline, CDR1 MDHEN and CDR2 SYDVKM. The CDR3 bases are TGTGCCAGCACCCTGACAGGTCGTCCTTATGGCTACACCTTC. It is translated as CASTLTGRPYGYTF.

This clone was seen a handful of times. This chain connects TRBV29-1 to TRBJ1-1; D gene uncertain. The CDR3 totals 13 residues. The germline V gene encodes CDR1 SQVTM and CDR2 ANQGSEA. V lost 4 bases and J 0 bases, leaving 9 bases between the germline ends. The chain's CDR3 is CSVVGRLNTEAFF. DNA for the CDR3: TGCAGCGTTGTAGGCCGGTTGAACACTGAAGCTTTCTTT.

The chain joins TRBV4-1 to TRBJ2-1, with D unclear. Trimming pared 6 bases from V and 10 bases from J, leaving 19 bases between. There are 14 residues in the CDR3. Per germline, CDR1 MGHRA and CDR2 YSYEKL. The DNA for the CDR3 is TGCGCCAGCAGGATGAGCCTATTTGACGGGGAGCAGTTCTTC. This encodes CASRMSLFDGEQFF.

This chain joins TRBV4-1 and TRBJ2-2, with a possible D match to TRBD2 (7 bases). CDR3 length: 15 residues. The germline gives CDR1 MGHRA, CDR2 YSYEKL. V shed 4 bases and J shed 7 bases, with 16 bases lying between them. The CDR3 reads CASSRRRGDNGELFF. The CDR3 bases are TGCGCCAGCAGCCGCAGACGGGGGGACAACGGGGAGCTGTTTTTT.

Here the CDR3 reads CASSGTGGFSYGYTF. The CDR3 DNA is TGTGCCAGCAGTGGGACAGGGGGCTTTTCCTATGGCTACACCTTC. The chain combines TRBV2 with TRBJ1-2; 11 nucleotides match TRBD1. CDR1 SNHLY and CDR2 FYNNEI come from the germline V gene. J gave up 4 bases and V 4 bases, and 5 bases lay outside the gene matches. The CDR3 sequence is 15 residues long.

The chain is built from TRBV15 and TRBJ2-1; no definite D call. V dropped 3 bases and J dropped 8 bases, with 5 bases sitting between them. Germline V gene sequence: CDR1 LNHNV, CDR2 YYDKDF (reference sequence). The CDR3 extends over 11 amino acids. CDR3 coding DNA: TGTGCCACCAGCAGGTTGCATGAGCAGTTCTTC. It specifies CATSRLHEQFF.

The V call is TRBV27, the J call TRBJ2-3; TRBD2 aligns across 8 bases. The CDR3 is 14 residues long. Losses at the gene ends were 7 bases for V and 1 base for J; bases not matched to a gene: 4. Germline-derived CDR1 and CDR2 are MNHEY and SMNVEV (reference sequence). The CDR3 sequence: CASMSGGRTDTQYF. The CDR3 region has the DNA TGTGCCAGCATGTCGGGAGGGCGCACAGATACGCAGTATTTT.